Each of the 30 T cell receptor beta chains below was sequenced from the same sample in a study of shared clonotypes between healthy human individuals. Selected positively for CCR7 and CD45RO-negative, naive CD8 cells excluded terminally differentiated effector memory CD45RA+ cells. Generated by immunoSEQ multiplex PCR, the TCRdb table keeps only in-frame clones and is missing some. The sample has 750,000 to 1,000,000 clones; roughly 92% are singletons. Input material: naive CD8+ T cells sorted from blood. These receptors were collected from a man under 40 in good health.

This clone occurred once. This chain joins TRBV11-2 and TRBJ2-1; 10 nucleotides line up with TRBD2. The CDR3 runs 15 residues. CDR1 and CDR2 from the germline V gene are SGHAT and FQNNGV. V shed 2 bases, J shed 10 bases, and the junction held 8 bases outside the gene matches. DNA of the CDR3: TGTGCCAGCAGCTTACGAGTAGCGGGAGGCTGGGAGCAGTTCTTC. Protein sequence: CASSLRVAGGWEQFF.

This chain links TRBV5-1 with TRBJ2-5, with TRBD2 matching over 8 bases. The CDR3 is 14 residues long. The J segment lost 3 bases and the V segment lost 0 bases, leaving 1 base of the junction unmatched. Germline V lookup: CDR1 SGHRS, CDR2 YFSETQ. Written as DNA, the CDR3 is TGCGCCAGCAGCTTGGGACTAGCGAAAGAGACCCAGTACTTC. Encoded protein: CASSLGLAKETQYF.

This chain uses TRBV7-7 with TRBJ2-6; D not certain. The CDR3 covers 17 residues. CDR1 is SSHAT and CDR2 is FNYEAQ in the germline V gene (reference sequence). Trimming shortened V by 5 bases and J by 5 bases, and 19 bases separated the two germline ends. The CDR3 DNA follows: TGTGCCAGCAGCAACCCGTTGCCACAAAGTCGGGCCAACGTCCTGACTTTC. It yields the protein CASSNPLPQSRANVLTF.

The V call is TRBV4-2, the J call TRBJ2-7; a weak D match, TRBD2 (6 bases). This CDR3 has 15 residues. Germline CDR1 and CDR2: LGHNA and YNFKEQ. Trimming shortened V by 0 bases and J by 2 bases, and 11 bases separated the two germline ends. CDR3 sequence reads: CASSQEGLIPYEQYF. The CDR3 DNA follows: TGTGCCAGCAGCCAAGAAGGACTAATCCCCTACGAGCAGTACTTC.

The CDR3 loop is CASSVGGVQETQYF. CDR3 DNA: TGTGCCAGCAGCGTAGGCGGGGTCCAAGAGACCCAGTACTTC. V is TRBV9 and J is TRBJ2-5; a possible D gene is TRBD2 (6 bases). The germline CDR1 and CDR2 sequences are SGDLS and YYNGEE. The CDR3 has 14 residues. V lost 0 bases and J 1 base, leaving 7 bases between the germline ends.

The chain employs TRBV14 and TRBJ2-1; no clear D gene. The germline CDR1 and CDR2 sequences are SGHDN and FVKESK. This CDR3 spans 14 amino acids. Between the trimmed V and J ends, which lost 0 bases and 4 bases, there was a span of 7 bases. CDR3 bases: TGTGCCAGCAGCCAAGATCGCCAGTACAATGAGCAGTTCTTC. Its translation: CASSQDRQYNEQFF.

This chain uses TRBV29-1 with TRBJ1-1; 7 bases map to TRBD1. Germline CDR1 reads SQVTM; CDR2 reads ANQGSEA. Trimming took 4 bases from V and 0 from J; bases not matched to a gene: 8. The CDR3 spans 15 residues. CDR3 sequence reads: CSVAPLTGLNTEAFF. For the CDR3, the DNA is TGCAGCGTTGCCCCTCTGACAGGGCTGAACACTGAAGCTTTCTTT.

Concerning this clone itself: This same CDR3 is encoded by further DNA sequences in the sample. The chain joins TRBV27 to TRBJ1-5, with D uncertain. Germline V gene lookup returns CDR1 MNHEY and CDR2 SMNVEV (reference sequence). Trimming removed 0 bases from V and 4 bases from J, with 4 bases in between. The CDR3 contains 13 residues. The CDR3 loop is CASSLSRNQPQHF. CDR3 nucleotide sequence: TGTGCCAGCAGTTTATCAAGAAATCAGCCCCAGCATTTT.

The chain couples TRBV18 to TRBJ2-3; 9 bases fit TRBD1. CDR1 and CDR2 (germline): KGHSH, LQKENI. The CDR3 extends over 17 amino acids. With V trimmed by 1 base and J by 4 bases, 9 bases remained unmatched. The CDR3 is CASSPRRDRVAADTQYF. In nucleotides, the CDR3 is TGTGCCAGCTCACCACGACGGGACAGGGTCGCCGCAGATACGCAGTATTTT.

The chain links TRBV5-4 to TRBJ1-2; 8 bases are shared with TRBD1. Germline V gene data show CDR1 as SGHNT and CDR2 as YYREEE (reference sequence). The CDR3 sequence is 15 residues long. The V and J ends lost 4 bases and 2 bases, in that order; junction bases with no gene match: 7. The CDR3 reads CASSIQGDLNYGYTF. As DNA, the CDR3 is TGTGCCAGCAGCATACAGGGGGATCTAAACTATGGCTACACCTTC.

The chain combines TRBV18 with TRBJ2-1, with 8 nucleotides matching TRBD1. The J segment lost 5 bases and the V segment lost 7 bases, leaving 7 bases of the junction unmatched. Germline V gene sequence: CDR1 KGHSH, CDR2 LQKENI. The CDR3 covers 14 residues. CDR3 residues: CASYSGGLDNEQFF. The CDR3 coding sequence is TGTGCCAGCTATTCAGGGGGCTTGGACAATGAGCAGTTCTTC.

This clone was recorded only once. The rearrangement joins TRBV9 to TRBJ1-3; 7 bases line up with TRBD1. There are 17 residues in the CDR3. In germline, CDR1 is SGDLS, CDR2 YYNGEE. Germline trimming cut 2 bases from V and 0 bases from J; bases unmatched to any gene: 8. The CDR3: CASSVRDSIFSGNTIYF. In DNA, the CDR3 is TGTGCCAGCAGCGTCCGGGACAGCATCTTCTCTGGAAACACCATATATTTT.

V usage is TRBV9 and J usage is TRBJ2-3; possibly TRBD2 for D (6 bases). The CDR3 sequence is 15 residues long. V was pared by 0 bases and J by 4 bases, with 12 bases between. The germline V gene has CDR1 SGDLS and CDR2 YYNGEE. The CDR3 region has the DNA TGTGCCAGCAGCGTAGACGGGAGAAGCGCAGATACGCAGTATTTT. Translation gives CASSVDGRSADTQYF.

J is TRBJ2-1 and V is TRBV27, with 12 nucleotides matching TRBD1. This CDR3 region has 16 residues. Trimming removed 6 bases from V and 4 bases from J; junction bases left unmatched: 7. Germline CDR1 reads MNHEY; CDR2 reads SMNVEV (reference sequence). CDR3 region: CASRSPGQGAYNEQFF. CDR3 DNA: TGTGCCAGCAGGTCACCGGGACAGGGGGCTTACAATGAGCAGTTCTTC.

The rearrangement links TRBV11-2 to TRBJ2-7; the match to TRBD2 covers 9 bases. After removal of 5 bases from V and 0 bases from J, the junction contained 5 bases not matched to a gene. Germline CDR1 and CDR2: SGHAT and FQNNGV. The CDR3 consists of 15 residues. This chain's CDR3 is CASSPLAGASYEQYF. CDR3 nucleotides: TGTGCCAGCAGCCCTTTAGCGGGGGCCTCCTACGAGCAGTACTTC. Combining the CDR3 with reference TRBV11-2 and TRBJ2-7 gives the whole variable domain EAGVAQSPRYKIIEKRQSVAFWCNPISGHATLYWYQQILGQGPKLLIQFQNNGVVDDSQLPKDRFSAERLKGVDSTLKIQPAKLEDSAVYLCASSPLAGASYEQYFGPGTRLTVT.

This chain links TRBV5-6 with TRBJ2-7; 7 bases map to TRBD2. V lost 1 base and J lost 3; bases outside the gene matches: 4. The CDR3 has 14 residues. Germline lookup yields CDR1 SGHDT and CDR2 YYEEEE. The CDR3 spells CASSLPGEGYEQYF. The DNA of the CDR3 is TGTGCCAGCAGCTTGCCCGGGGAGGGCTACGAGCAGTACTTC. Complete variable domain (other parts from reference TRBV5-6 and TRBJ2-7): DAGVTQSPTHLIKTRGQQVTLRCSPKSGHDTVSWYQQALGQGPQFIFQYYEEEERQRGNFPDRFSGHQFPNYSSELNVNALLLGDSALYLCASSLPGEGYEQYFGPGTRLTVT.

The CDR3 sequence: CASSLRRTGTNGYTF. CDR3 nucleotide sequence: TGTGCCAGCAGCTTAAGAAGGACAGGGACGAATGGCTACACCTTC. The rearrangement joins TRBV7-8 to TRBJ1-2; 8 nucleotides align to TRBD1. Germline V CDR1 and CDR2: SGHVS, FQNEAQ. The CDR3 is made up of 15 amino acids. V shed 2 bases and J 6 bases; nucleotides not matched to a gene: 8.

This chain uses TRBV19 with TRBJ2-3; 10 positions match TRBD1. The CDR3 sequence is 19 residues long. Trimming cost V 2 bases and J 1 base; bases outside gene matches: 12. The germline gives CDR1 LNHDA, CDR2 SQIVND (reference sequence). The CDR3 region is CASSISDRGIGIGTDTQYF. In DNA, the CDR3 is TGTGCCAGTAGTATATCGGACAGGGGGATCGGGATTGGCACAGATACGCAGTATTTT.

The chain has TRBV5-5 and TRBJ2-5; D gene ambiguous. V lost 4 bases and J lost 1, with 14 bases in between. The CDR3 sequence is 15 residues long. CDR1 is SGHKS, CDR2 YYEKEE, per germline (reference sequence). The CDR3 loop reads CASSPGPASQETQYF. The CDR3 DNA reads TGTGCCAGCAGCCCGGGCCCGGCCTCCCAAGAGACCCAGTACTTC.

The rearrangement joins TRBV7-9 to TRBJ2-1; D possibly corresponds to TRBD2 (6 bases). V was trimmed by 5 bases and J by 4 bases, leaving 12 bases between them. This CDR3 comprises 14 residues. Germline V gene lookup returns CDR1 SEHNR and CDR2 FQNEAQ (reference sequence). The CDR3 spells CASSPEGTYNEQFF. The DNA for the CDR3 is TGTGCCAGCAGCCCGGAGGGAACGTACAATGAGCAGTTCTTC.

The chain links TRBV7-9 to TRBJ1-1; TRBD1 is a possible D gene (5 bases). The CDR3 spans 12 residues. The germline V and J ends were trimmed by 4 bases and 8 bases, with 11 bases remaining between them. Germline CDR1 is SEHNR and CDR2 is FQNEAQ (reference sequence). CDR3 protein: CASSSLRDEAFF. The CDR3 nucleotides are TGTGCCAGCAGCTCCCTTAGGGACGAAGCTTTCTTT.

A note on this clone: The sample holds other DNA sequences that translate to the same CDR3. This chain links TRBV5-4 with TRBJ2-7; tentative D call: TRBD1 (5 bases). This CDR3 has 13 residues. V lost 0 bases to trimming and J lost 1 base, with 5 bases between them. Looked up from germline, CDR1 is SGHNT and CDR2 is YYREEE (reference sequence). CDR3 region: CASSLDRSYEQYF. The CDR3, as DNA: TGTGCCAGCAGCTTGGACAGGTCCTACGAGCAGTACTTC.

The rearrangement links TRBV6-5 to TRBJ2-7, with a weak D call TRBD2 (6 bases). V was cut by 7 bases and J by 3 bases, with 13 bases left in between. This CDR3 has 13 amino acids. Germline V gene sequence: CDR1 MNHEY, CDR2 SVGAGI. DNA for the CDR3: TGTGCCAGCATGGGGGGAGACAGCTACGAGCAGTACTTC. Amino acids: CASMGGDSYEQYF.

The chain joins TRBV27 to TRBJ2-1; 7 bases are a match to TRBD1. Looked up from germline, CDR1 is MNHEY and CDR2 is SMNVEV (reference sequence). The CDR3 is 13 amino acids. V trimming: 6 bases; J trimming: 8 bases; junction bases outside the gene matches: 7. The CDR3 nucleotides are TGTGCCAGCAGCCAGGGGGAAATAGATGAGCAGTTCTTC. The encoded protein is CASSQGEIDEQFF.

The gene calls are TRBV27 and TRBJ2-3; 12 positions match TRBD2. The length of the CDR3 is 14 residues. With V trimmed by 3 bases and J by 11 bases, 6 bases remained unmatched. Germline loops: CDR1 MNHEY, CDR2 SMNVEV (reference sequence). The CDR3 nucleotides are TGTGCCAGCAGTTTCGGCGGACTAGCGGGAATGCAGTATTTT. As protein: CASSFGGLAGMQYF.

The chain joins TRBV21-1 to TRBJ2-7; TRBD2 is the table's D call and was not checked against the DNA. TRBV21-1 is a known pseudogene. The CDR3 extends over 14 amino acids. This CDR3 is CASSKGGSSYEQYF. The CDR3 DNA follows: TGTGCCAGCAGCAAAGGTGGGAGCTCCTACGAGCAGTACTTC.

This clone was seen repeatedly, ten times or more. V is TRBV7-8 and J is TRBJ2-1; the match to TRBD2 covers 10 bases. The CDR3 loop spans 15 amino acids. The junction had 6 bases not matched to a gene; V was cut back by 2 bases and J by 8 bases. Per the germline V gene, CDR1 is SGHVS and CDR2 is FQNEAQ. The CDR3 DNA follows: TGTGCCAGCAGCTTAATAGCGGGAGGTCGGGATGAGCAGTTCTTC. Amino acid sequence: CASSLIAGGRDEQFF.

This clone came up once. The rearrangement uses TRBV5-1 and TRBJ2-6, with D possibly TRBD1 on 6 matching bases. The CDR3 runs 16 residues. Germline V gene lookup returns CDR1 SGHRS and CDR2 YFSETQ. Between the trimmed V and J ends, which lost 3 bases and 4 bases, there was a span of 14 bases. As DNA, the CDR3 is TGCGCCAGCAGCTACCACAGGGTGGGAGGGGCCAACGTCCTGACTTTC. Translated: CASSYHRVGGANVLTF.

The chain links TRBV28 to TRBJ2-3; no reliable D call. The germline CDR1 and CDR2 sequences are MDHEN and SYDVKM. V was pared by 5 bases and J by 0 bases, with 9 bases between. The CDR3 extends over 14 amino acids. For the CDR3, the DNA is TGTGCCAGCAGTCAGACTCGTAGCACAGATACGCAGTATTTT. Encoded protein: CASSQTRSTDTQYF.

The chain carries TRBV10-3 and TRBJ1-5, with 7 nucleotides matching TRBD1. The CDR3 runs 14 residues. V trimming: 4 bases; J trimming: 5 bases; junction bases outside the gene matches: 5. Per the germline V gene, CDR1 is ENHRY and CDR2 is SYGVKD. As DNA, the CDR3 is TGTGCCATCAGTGTGACAGGGAAAGATCAGCCCCAGCATTTT. It encodes CAISVTGKDQPQHF.